This T cell receptor (beta chain) is drawn from a study of blood T cell repertoires in COVID-19. CDR3 length: 13 amino acids. Germline V lookup: CDR1 MNHEY, CDR2 SVGAGI. V shed 8 bases and J shed 2 bases, with 11 bases lying between them. Libraries were prepared by immunoSEQ multiplex PCR; TCRdb keeps only in-frame clonotypes and omits some of them. The sample includes roughly 350,000 clones, over 75% of them seen just once. The chain joins TRBV6-5 to TRBJ2-3; weak D call: TRBD2 (6 bases). This TCR came from a young woman with COVID-19, enrolled during active disease. Sequences were obtained from peripheral blood. CDR3 coding DNA: TGTGCCAGCTCCGGGGGAGTCACAGATACGCAGTATTTT. This encodes CASSGGVTDTQYF.